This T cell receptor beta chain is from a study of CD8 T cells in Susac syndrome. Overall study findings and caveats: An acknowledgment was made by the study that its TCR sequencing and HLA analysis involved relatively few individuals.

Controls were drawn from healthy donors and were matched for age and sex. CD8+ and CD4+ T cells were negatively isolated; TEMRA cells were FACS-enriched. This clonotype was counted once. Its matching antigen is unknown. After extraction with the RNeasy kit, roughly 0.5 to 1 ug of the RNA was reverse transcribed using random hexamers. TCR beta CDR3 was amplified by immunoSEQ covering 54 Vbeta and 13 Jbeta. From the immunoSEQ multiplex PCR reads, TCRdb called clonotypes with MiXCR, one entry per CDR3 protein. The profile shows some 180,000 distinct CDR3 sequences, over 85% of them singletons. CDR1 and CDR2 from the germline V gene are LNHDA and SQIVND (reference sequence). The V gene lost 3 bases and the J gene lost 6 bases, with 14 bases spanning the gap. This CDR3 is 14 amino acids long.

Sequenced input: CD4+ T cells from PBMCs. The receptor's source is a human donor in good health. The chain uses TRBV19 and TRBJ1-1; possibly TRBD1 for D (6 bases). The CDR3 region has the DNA TGTGCCAGTAGTATGAGGAGGGGGACCGCTGAAGCTTTCTTT. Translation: CASSMRRGTAEAFF.